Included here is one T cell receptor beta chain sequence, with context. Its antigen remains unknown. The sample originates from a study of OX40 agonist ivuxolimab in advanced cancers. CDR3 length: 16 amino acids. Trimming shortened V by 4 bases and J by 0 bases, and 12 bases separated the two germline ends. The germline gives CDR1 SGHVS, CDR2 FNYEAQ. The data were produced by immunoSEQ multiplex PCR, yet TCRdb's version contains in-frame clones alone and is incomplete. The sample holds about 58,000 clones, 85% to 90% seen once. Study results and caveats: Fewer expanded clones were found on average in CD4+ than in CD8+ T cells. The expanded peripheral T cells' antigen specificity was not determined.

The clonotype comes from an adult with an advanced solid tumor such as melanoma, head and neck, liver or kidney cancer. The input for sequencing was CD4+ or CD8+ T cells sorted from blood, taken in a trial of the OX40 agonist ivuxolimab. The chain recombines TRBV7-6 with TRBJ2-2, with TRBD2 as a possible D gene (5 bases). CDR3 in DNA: TGTGCCAGCAGCTCGACGTCAGCGGCGAACACCGGGGAGCTGTTTTTT. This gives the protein CASSSTSAANTGELFF.